Listed below are T cell receptor beta chains from one sample, sequenced in a study of cytomegalovirus exposure and HLA in healthy donors. Libraries were prepared by immunoSEQ multiplex PCR; TCRdb keeps only in-frame clonotypes and omits some of them. Of 150,000 to 200,000 clones listed, about three quarters are singletons. Sequencing was carried out using PBMCs. Receptor source: a woman aged 35 to 49 in good health and CMV-seronegative. Each CDR3 is given with its conserved first and last residue. A D gene is named only where the DNA matches it firmly. Clone size is stated in some rows and not others, as once, few, many or a class when expanded.

j_call clone_size v_call d_call cdr3_aa cdr3_nt
TRBJ2-2 NA TRBV9 NA CASSPGWAGELFF TGTGCCAGCAGCCCAGGTTGGGCAGGGGAGCTGTTTTTT
TRBJ1-2 NA TRBV4-1 TRBD1 CASSQGDRGIDGYTF TGCGCCAGCAGCCAAGGGGACAGGGGCATCGATGGCTACACCTTC
TRBJ2-3 NA TRBV23-1 TRBD1 CASNRDRGTDTQYF TGCGCCAGCAACAGGGACAGGGGGACAGATACGCAGTATTTT
TRBJ2-3 NA TRBV2 TRBD2 CASSPTSGTQYF TGTGCCAGCAGCCCTACTAGCGGAACGCAGTATTTT
TRBJ1-1 NA TRBV7-3 NA CASSLSGAVITEAFF TGTGCCAGCAGCTTATCAGGGGCTGTAATTACTGAAGCTTTCTTT
TRBJ2-3 NA TRBV19 TRBD2 CASSSIGTSGRTDTQYF TGTGCCAGTAGTAGCATCGGGACTAGCGGCCGCACAGATACGCAGTATTTT
TRBJ1-4 NA TRBV11-2 TRBD1 CASSRQGLTNEKLFF TGTGCCAGCAGCAGACAGGGACTCACTAATGAAAAACTGTTTTTT
TRBJ1-2 NA TRBV30 NA CAWSVLHLHGYTF TGTGCCTGGAGTGTACTACACCTACATGGCTACACCTTC
TRBJ2-3 NA TRBV14 TRBD2 CASSQEVAGGPYF TGTGCCAGCAGCCAAGAGGTAGCGGGGGGCCCGTATTTT
TRBJ2-7 few TRBV4-1 NA CASSLQPESRGEQYF TGCGCCAGCAGCCTACAGCCTGAGTCACGGGGCGAGCAGTACTTC
TRBJ2-1 NA TRBV27 TRBD1 CASSSWTGGYNEQFF TGTGCCAGCAGTTCCTGGACAGGGGGCTACAATGAGCAGTTCTTC
TRBJ2-1 NA TRBV5-4 TRBD1 CASSRPGQGIDEQFF TGTGCCAGCAGCCGGCCGGGACAGGGGATAGATGAGCAGTTCTTC
TRBJ2-7 NA TRBV4-1 NA CASSQDFPRGNQYF TGCGCCAGCAGCCAAGACTTTCCCCGGGGGAACCAGTACTTC
TRBJ2-5 NA TRBV5-1 NA CASSMTRSEETQYF TGCGCCAGCAGTATGACTAGGTCCGAAGAGACCCAGTACTTC
TRBJ2-1 NA TRBV29-1 TRBD2 CSVEKLAVSSYNEQFF TGCAGCGTTGAAAAGCTAGCGGTTAGCTCCTACAATGAGCAGTTCTTC
TRBJ2-3 NA TRBV11-3 NA CASSLGLGSTDTQYF TGTGCCAGCAGTCTCGGACTGGGATCCACAGATACGCAGTATTTT
TRBJ2-5 NA TRBV7-9 TRBD2 CASSPGLAEETQYF TGTGCCAGCAGCCCAGGACTAGCGGAAGAGACCCAGTACTTC
TRBJ1-5 NA TRBV19 NA CASTPSGYGNQPQHF TGTGCCAGTACTCCATCGGGGTATGGCAATCAGCCCCAGCATTTT
TRBJ1-5 NA TRBV18 TRBD1 CASSLGTDNQPQHF TGTGCCAGCTCACTCGGGACAGACAATCAGCCCCAGCATTTT
TRBJ2-7 NA TRBV30 NA CAWSAGVLSTYEQYF TGTGCCTGGAGTGCCGGAGTCCTCTCGACCTACGAGCAGTACTTC
TRBJ2-7 NA TRBV2 NA CASKRQPNGEQYF TGTGCCAGCAAGAGACAGCCCAATGGGGAGCAGTACTTC
TRBJ1-1 once TRBV7-2 NA CASSLAEGNTEAFF TGTGCCAGCAGCTTAGCGGAGGGGAACACTGAAGCTTTCTTT
TRBJ1-3 NA TRBV6-1 NA CASSESGSGNTIYF TGTGCCAGCAGTGAGAGCGGCTCTGGAAACACCATATATTTT
TRBJ1-3 NA TRBV7-9 NA CSAGSSGNTIYF TGTTCCGCCGGTTCCTCTGGAAACACCATATATTTT
TRBJ1-1 once TRBV9 NA CASSRRDLNTEAFF TGTGCCAGCAGCCGTCGGGATCTGAACACTGAAGCTTTCTTT
TRBJ2-1 NA TRBV27 NA CASSRYGTGAGNEQFF TGTGCCAGCAGTAGGTACGGGACTGGTGCGGGAAATGAGCAGTTCTTC
TRBJ1-5 NA TRBV4-1 NA CASSQGSGYGGDQPQHF TGCGCCAGCAGCCAAGGTTCAGGGTATGGGGGCGATCAGCCCCAGCATTTT
TRBJ2-7 NA TRBV5-6 NA CASSSSTGGRYLHEQYF TGTGCCAGCAGCTCCTCTACCGGGGGACGGTACTTGCATGAGCAGTACTTC
TRBJ1-2 once TRBV29-1 NA CSVSGGNGYTF TGCAGCGTTTCCGGAGGGAATGGCTACACCTTC
TRBJ2-7 NA TRBV11-3 NA CASSVAIYEQYF TGTGCCAGCAGCGTGGCCATCTACGAGCAGTACTTC
TRBJ1-2 NA TRBV6-1 NA CASSEAGWDYGYTF TGTGCCAGCAGTGAGGCAGGCTGGGACTATGGCTACACCTTC
TRBJ2-2 NA TRBV7-2 NA CASHRSAANTGELFF TGTGCCAGCCATCGAAGCGCCGCGAACACCGGGGAGCTGTTTTTT
TRBJ1-1 once TRBV19 TRBD1 CASLNRGLGTEAFF TGTGCCAGTTTAAACAGGGGTTTGGGCACTGAAGCTTTCTTT
TRBJ2-1 NA TRBV6-5 TRBD2 CASSLTSGPYNEQFF TGTGCCAGCAGCCTAACTAGCGGACCCTACAATGAGCAGTTCTTC
TRBJ2-5 NA TRBV5-1 NA CASSLEGRGETQYF TGCGCCAGCAGCTTGGAGGGCCGGGGAGAGACCCAGTACTTC
TRBJ2-1 NA TRBV5-4 NA CASSLDSDPLEGQFF TGTGCCAGCAGCTTGGACAGTGACCCCCTCGAGGGGCAGTTCTTC
TRBJ2-5 few TRBV11-3 NA CASSLTGSWETQYF TGTGCCAGCAGCTTAACAGGGTCTTGGGAGACCCAGTACTTC